This TCR beta chain was found in a study of neurological immune-mediated disorders. The cDNA was generated through 5'RACE incorporating 10-nucleotide random UMIs. One entry per CDR3 protein, called by TCRdb with MiXCR from the 5' RACE reads. There are about 60,000 distinct CDR3 sequences in the sample; around 10% occur only once, and 6.6% lies in the top ten. Sample time point: longitudinal time-point 1 (baseline). This clonotype was counted ten times or more. With 0 bases removed from V and 0 bases from J, the gap between germline ends came to 12 bases. The CDR3 sequence is 16 residues long. Germline lookup yields CDR1 DFQATT and CDR2 SNEGSKA (reference sequence).

The chain carries TRBV20-1 and TRBJ1-5; D possibly corresponds to TRBD1 (5 bases). The TCR comes from a male donor with HTLV-1-associated myelopathy (HAM/TSP). Input material: PBMCs. In DNA form, the CDR3 reads TGCAGTGCTAGAGAAGGGGCCTTCTATAGCAATCAGCCCCAGCATTTT. Amino acid sequence: CSAREGAFYSNQPQHF.